These T cell receptor beta chains were read from a single sample in a study of cytomegalovirus exposure and HLA in healthy donors. Libraries were prepared by immunoSEQ multiplex PCR; TCRdb keeps only in-frame clonotypes and omits some of them. This sample has around 40,000 clones, with approximately 66% found just once. The specimen was PBMCs. All receptors come from a man aged 50-60 years in good health and CMV-seropositive. The CDR3 runs from the conserved cysteine through the conserved F or W. Each record gives: D gene, J gene, V gene, clone size, CDR3 protein, CDR3 DNA. A D gene is named only where the DNA matches it firmly. Only some rows state a clone size, as once, few, many or a class for expanded clones.

>.|TRBJ2-7|TRBV9|.
CASSPSPTGGPYEQYF
TGTGCCAGCAGCCCCAGCCCCACCGGGGGACCTTACGAGCAGTACTTC
>.|TRBJ1-6|TRBV13|few
CASSLEGAGSPLHF
TGTGCCAGCAGCTTGGAGGGCGCGGGTTCACCCCTCCACTTT
>TRBD1|TRBJ2-7|TRBV29-1|few
CSGLSDRGWKQYF
TGCAGCGGACTCTCGGACAGGGGATGGAAGCAGTACTTC
>.|TRBJ1-5|TRBV30|.
CAWSVGAGVNQPQHF
TGTGCCTGGAGTGTAGGAGCAGGGGTCAATCAGCCCCAGCATTTT
>.|TRBJ2-2|TRBV19|.
CASSHRVDTGELFF
TGTGCCAGTAGTCACAGGGTAGACACCGGGGAGCTGTTTTTT
>TRBD2|TRBJ2-1|TRBV6-4|few
CASSPTSGEYNEQFF
TGTGCCAGCAGTCCGACTAGCGGGGAGTACAATGAGCAGTTCTTC
>TRBD1|TRBJ2-7|TRBV11-2|.
CASSLTGVSSYEQYF
TGTGCCAGCAGCCTGACAGGGGTCAGCTCCTACGAGCAGTACTTC
>TRBD1|TRBJ2-1|TRBV10-3|few
CATGTGDDTEQFF
TGTGCCACCGGGACAGGGGATGATACTGAGCAGTTCTTC
>TRBD1|TRBJ2-5|TRBV7-6|.
CASSLTLYRQGQETQYF
TGTGCCAGCAGCTTAACATTGTACCGACAGGGCCAAGAGACCCAGTACTTC
>TRBD1|TRBJ2-7|TRBV19|.
CASTIGTGPYEQYF
TGTGCCAGTACCATCGGGACAGGGCCTTACGAGCAGTACTTC
>.|TRBJ1-1|TRBV7-2|once
CASSLPVTEAFF
TGTGCCAGCAGCTTACCGGTCACTGAAGCTTTCTTT
>TRBD1|TRBJ2-1|TRBV5-1|.
CASTPDRYNEQFF
TGCGCCAGCACCCCGGACAGGTACAATGAGCAGTTCTTC
>TRBD1|TRBJ2-7|TRBV5-4|.
CASSLALRTGGFLSEQYF
TGTGCCAGCAGCTTGGCCCTACGGACAGGGGGCTTTCTTTCCGAGCAGTACTTC
>TRBD1|TRBJ1-6|TRBV6-4|.
CASSAEAGTGNSPLHF
TGTGCCAGCAGTGCCGAAGCCGGGACAGGGAATTCCCCCCTCCACTTT
>.|TRBJ2-1|TRBV6-5|.
CASKEFASNEQFF
TGTGCCAGCAAAGAATTCGCGAGCAATGAGCAGTTCTTC
>TRBD1|TRBJ2-5|TRBV5-1|.
CASSFGQGQETQYF
TGCGCCAGCAGCTTCGGACAGGGTCAAGAGACCCAGTACTTC
>.|TRBJ2-7|TRBV7-2|few
CASSLYTGLEQYF
TGTGCCAGCAGCTTATACACAGGGCTTGAGCAGTACTTC
>.|TRBJ2-1|TRBV9|few
CASSLRTTHSYNEQFF
TGTGCCAGCAGCCTCCGGACTACCCACTCCTACAATGAGCAGTTCTTC
>.|TRBJ1-5|TRBV9|once
CASSVGGREGQPQHF
TGTGCCAGCAGCGTAGGTGGCAGGGAGGGTCAGCCCCAGCATTTT
>TRBD1|TRBJ2-5|TRBV9|.
CASSAPGQGQETQYF
TGTGCCAGCAGCGCCCCGGGACAGGGACAAGAGACCCAGTACTTC
>.|TRBJ2-2|TRBV14|once
CASSLASDGELFF
TGTGCCAGCAGCCTAGCGTCCGACGGGGAGCTGTTTTTT
>TRBD2|TRBJ2-6|TRBV5-4|.
CASSFQATSGGAAGANVLTF
TGTGCCAGCAGCTTCCAAGCGACTAGCGGGGGGGCCGCGGGGGCCAACGTCCTGACTTTC
>TRBD1|TRBJ1-2|TRBV25-1|.
CASSAGQGNYGYTF
TGTGCCAGCAGTGCCGGACAGGGGAACTATGGCTACACCTTC
>TRBD1|TRBJ1-2|TRBV6-5|.
CASSYAGGLYGYTF
TGTGCCAGCAGTTACGCAGGGGGCCTCTATGGCTACACCTTC
>TRBD1|TRBJ2-2|TRBV7-9|.
CVIQGLRATGELFF
TGTGTCATACAGGGGCTGCGGGCCACCGGGGAGCTGTTTTTT
>.|TRBJ2-2|TRBV9|few
CASSGRQANTGELFF
TGTGCCAGCAGCGGGAGACAGGCGAACACCGGGGAGCTGTTTTTT
>.|TRBJ1-1|TRBV18|.
CASSPGSSFEAFF
TGTGCCAGCTCACCAGGGAGTAGCTTTGAAGCTTTCTTT
>TRBD1|TRBJ2-6|TRBV12-5|once
CASGLTGASGANVLTF
TGTGCTAGTGGTTTGACAGGGGCCTCTGGGGCCAACGTCCTGACTTTC
>.|TRBJ2-7|TRBV14|once
CASSRGHEQYF
TGTGCCAGCAGCCGGGGCCACGAGCAGTACTTC
>TRBD1|TRBJ2-7|TRBV30|few
CAATSIRDRGTYEQYF
TGTGCCGCCACTTCCATCCGGGACAGGGGTACCTACGAGCAGTACTTC
>.|TRBJ2-1|TRBV7-3|.
CASSSRGPSATSEQFF
TGTGCCAGCAGCTCCAGGGGACCAAGCGCCACAAGTGAGCAGTTCTTC
>TRBD1|TRBJ1-4|TRBV15|.
CATRSGQLREKLFF
TGTGCCACCAGGTCGGGACAGCTAAGGGAAAAACTGTTTTTT
>TRBD1|TRBJ1-2|TRBV25-1|.
CASSGAGQGFNGYTF
TGTGCCAGCAGTGGCGCCGGACAGGGGTTCAATGGCTACACCTTC
>.|TRBJ2-7|TRBV4-2|.
CASSQAHLISGVSSYEQYF
TGTGCCAGCAGCCAAGCTCATCTTATTTCGGGTGTAAGCTCCTACGAGCAGTACTTC
>.|TRBJ1-1|TRBV4-2|few
CASSQGESGTEAFF
TGTGCCAGCAGCCAAGGGGAGTCGGGAACTGAAGCTTTCTTT
>.|TRBJ2-3|TRBV6-4|many
CASSDSRASTDTQYF
TGTGCCAGCAGTGACTCGAGGGCTAGCACAGATACGCAGTATTTT
>.|TRBJ1-1|TRBV29-1|.
CSVVGTLGGNTEAFF
TGCAGCGTTGTCGGGACACTTGGGGGGAACACTGAAGCTTTCTTT
>TRBD2|TRBJ2-3|TRBV25-1|.
CASSEGVGGGTDTQYF
TGTGCCAGCAGTGAAGGGGTCGGGGGGGGCACAGATACGCAGTATTTT
>TRBD1|TRBJ1-4|TRBV6-1|.
CATRTGFEKLFF
TGTGCCACCAGGACAGGGTTTGAAAAACTGTTTTTT
>.|TRBJ1-4|TRBV10-3|few
CAISDSTGSNEKLFF
TGTGCCATCAGTGACTCGACAGGATCTAATGAAAAACTGTTTTTT
>TRBD1|TRBJ1-6|TRBV4-3|few
CASSHGTGTEPLHF
TGCGCCAGCAGCCACGGGACAGGAACTGAACCCCTCCACTTT
>.|TRBJ1-6|TRBV9|.
CASSVAPDNSPLHF
TGTGCCAGCAGCGTAGCGCCAGATAATTCACCCCTCCACTTT
>TRBD1|TRBJ1-4|TRBV5-1|few
CASSYTGTGRGTNEKLFF
TGCGCCAGCAGCTACACCGGGACAGGGAGGGGAACTAATGAAAAACTGTTTTTT
>.|TRBJ2-7|TRBV10-3|few
CAINAGSGIYEQYF
TGTGCTATAAACGCAGGCAGCGGTATTTACGAGCAGTACTTC
>TRBD1|TRBJ2-1|TRBV6-5|.
CASSRQGGNEQFF
TGTGCCAGCAGTCGACAGGGGGGCAATGAGCAGTTCTTC
>.|TRBJ1-1|TRBV10-3|.
CAISTGGTEAFF
TGTGCCATCAGTACGGGGGGCACTGAAGCTTTCTTT
>TRBD2|TRBJ2-3|TRBV29-1|few
CSVAGTNTDTQYF
TGCAGCGTTGCCGGGACTAACACAGATACGCAGTATTTT
>TRBD2|TRBJ2-3|TRBV7-2|.
CASSLSGGARFTDTQYF
TGTGCCAGCAGCCTTAGCGGGGGGGCACGGTTCACAGATACGCAGTATTTT
>.|TRBJ1-6|TRBV2|few
CASSEIPLIGSPLHF
TGTGCCAGCAGTGAAATACCCCTCATCGGGTCACCCCTCCACTTT